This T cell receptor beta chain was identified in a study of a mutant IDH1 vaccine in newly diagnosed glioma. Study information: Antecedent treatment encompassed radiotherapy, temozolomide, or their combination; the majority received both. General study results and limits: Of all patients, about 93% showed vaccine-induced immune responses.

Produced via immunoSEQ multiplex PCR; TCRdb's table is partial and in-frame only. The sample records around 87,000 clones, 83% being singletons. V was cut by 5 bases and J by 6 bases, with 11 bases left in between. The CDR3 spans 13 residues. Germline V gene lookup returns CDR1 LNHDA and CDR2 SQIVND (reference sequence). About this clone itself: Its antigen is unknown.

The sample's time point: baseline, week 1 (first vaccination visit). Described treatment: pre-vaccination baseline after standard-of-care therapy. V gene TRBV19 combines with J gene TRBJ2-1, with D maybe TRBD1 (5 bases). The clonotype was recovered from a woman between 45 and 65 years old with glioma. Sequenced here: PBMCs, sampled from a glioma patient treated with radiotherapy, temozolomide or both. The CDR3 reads CASSSQGFNEQFF. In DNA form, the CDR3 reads TGTGCCAGTAGTTCCCAGGGTTTCAATGAGCAGTTCTTC.